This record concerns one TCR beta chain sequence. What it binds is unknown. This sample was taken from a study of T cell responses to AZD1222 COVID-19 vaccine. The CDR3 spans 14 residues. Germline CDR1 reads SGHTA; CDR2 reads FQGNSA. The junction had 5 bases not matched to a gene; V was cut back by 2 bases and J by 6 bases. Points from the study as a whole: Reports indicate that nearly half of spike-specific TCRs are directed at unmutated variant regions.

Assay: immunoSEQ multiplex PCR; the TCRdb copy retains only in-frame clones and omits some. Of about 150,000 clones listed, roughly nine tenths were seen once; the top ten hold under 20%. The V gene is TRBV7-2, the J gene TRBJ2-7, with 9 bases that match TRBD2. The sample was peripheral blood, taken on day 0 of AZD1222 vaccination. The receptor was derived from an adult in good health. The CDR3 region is CASSLLAGSSEQYF. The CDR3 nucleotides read TGTGCCAGCAGCTTACTAGCGGGGTCGAGCGAGCAGTACTTC.